The 23 T cell receptor beta chains reported below all come from one sample, sequenced in a study of shared clonotypes between healthy human individuals. Profiling relied on immunoSEQ multiplex PCR, and the TCRdb table lists in-frame clones only, not all of them. Of hundreds of thousands of clones in the sample, around 93% are singletons; the top ten hold under 30%. The naive CD8 fraction comprised CD45RO-negative cells positively selected for CCR7 and excluded terminally differentiated effector memory CD45RA+ cells. The source material was naive CD8+ T cells sorted from blood. The receptors shown here come from a man aged 25 to 45 in good health.

V is TRBV7-9 and J is TRBJ2-7; the D gene is possibly TRBD1 (5 bases). The germline gives CDR1 SEHNR, CDR2 FQNEAQ (reference sequence). This CDR3 is built from 15 residues. The germline V and J ends were trimmed by 5 bases and 0 bases, with 14 bases remaining between them. CDR3: CASSPTTGVSYEQYF. The CDR3 nucleotides read TGTGCCAGCAGCCCAACAACAGGAGTCTCCTACGAGCAGTACTTC.

The CDR3 is CASKRLGIWEKLFF. The CDR3 DNA sequence: TGTGCCAGCAAACGGTTGGGTATATGGGAAAAACTGTTTTTT. This sequence joins TRBV6-5 and TRBJ1-4; unclear D gene. The V and J ends lost 7 bases and 8 bases respectively, with 17 bases between them. Germline V gene sequence: CDR1 MNHEY, CDR2 SVGAGI. This CDR3 spans 14 amino acids.

This chain uses TRBV7-2 with TRBJ2-7; D might be TRBD2 (5 bases). V dropped 4 bases and J dropped 0 bases, with 13 bases sitting between them. Germline V gives CDR1 SGHTA, CDR2 FQGNSA. CDR3 size: 15 residues. The CDR3 nucleotides are TGTGCCAGCAGCTCCCCCGAGGGTTACTCCTACGAGCAGTACTTC. It translates to CASSSPEGYSYEQYF.

This chain joins TRBV6-1 and TRBJ2-1; TRBD1 agrees at 8 bases. CDR3 length: 16 amino acids. J gave up 4 bases and V 4 bases, and 9 bases lay outside the gene matches. Germline lookup yields CDR1 MNHNS and CDR2 SASEGT. The CDR3 DNA follows: TGTGCCAGCAGTGTCCCAACAGGGGGTCTATACAATGAGCAGTTCTTC. It is translated as CASSVPTGGLYNEQFF.

J is TRBJ2-7 and V is TRBV29-1; 8 bases are shared with TRBD1. The CDR3 spans 14 residues. Germline trimming cut 4 bases from V and 2 bases from J; bases unmatched to any gene: 7. From germline, CDR1 is SQVTM and CDR2 ANQGSEA. The CDR3, as DNA: TGCAGCGTTGTGGTGGGACAGGTCCCCTACGAGCAGTACTTC. Amino acids: CSVVVGQVPYEQYF.

The genes are TRBV21-1 and TRBJ2-3. TRBV21-1 corresponds to a pseudogene. The CDR3 length is 17 residues. The CDR3 reads CASSPPVAVPSTDTQYF. The CDR3 bases are TGTGCCAGCAGCCCCCCGGTCGCAGTCCCTAGCACAGATACGCAGTATTTT.

The CDR3 sequence is CASSLGEGPYEQYF. In nucleotides, the CDR3 is TGTGCCAGCAGTTTAGGGGAGGGCCCATACGAGCAGTACTTC. The chain has TRBV27 and TRBJ2-7, with 7 nucleotides matching TRBD2. CDR1 is MNHEY and CDR2 is SMNVEV in the germline V gene (reference sequence). The J segment lost 4 bases and the V segment lost 2 bases, leaving 5 bases of the junction unmatched. The CDR3 has 14 amino acids.

The chain has TRBV7-3 and TRBJ2-1; the match to TRBD2 covers 7 bases. This CDR3 has 14 residues. Germline CDR1 and CDR2: SGHTA and FQGTGA. The V segment lost 7 bases and the J segment 5 bases; nucleotides outside the gene matches: 8. The CDR3 region has the DNA TGTGCCAGCACACCTGAGCGGGAAGACAATGAGCAGTTCTTC. The encoded protein is CASTPEREDNEQFF.

The V gene is TRBV7-6, the J gene TRBJ1-2, with D tentatively TRBD1 (5 bases). Per the germline V gene, CDR1 is SGHVS and CDR2 is FNYEAQ. CDR3 length: 14 residues. V was cut by 1 base and J by 9 bases, with 15 bases left in between. In DNA, the CDR3 is TGTGCCAGCAGCTTAGGGGGACTTCCCGAGAGCTACACCTTC. The encoded protein is CASSLGGLPESYTF. Variable domain in full (rest from reference TRBV7-6 and TRBJ1-2): GAGVSQSPRYKVTKRGQDVALRCDPISGHVSLYWYRQALGQGPEFLTYFNYEAQQDKSGLPNDRFSAERPEGSISTLTIQRTEQRDSAMYRCASSLGGLPESYTFGSGTRLTVV.

This chain connects TRBV7-9 to TRBJ2-1, with TRBD2 identical over 12 bases. V lost 3 bases and J lost 7; bases outside the gene matches: 7. Germline V CDR1 and CDR2: SEHNR, FQNEAQ (reference sequence). The CDR3 consists of 16 residues. Here the CDR3 reads CASSFPTSGSGNEQFF. The CDR3 DNA is TGTGCCAGCAGCTTTCCGACTAGCGGGAGTGGTAATGAGCAGTTCTTC. The whole variable domain, remainder taken from reference TRBV7-9 and TRBJ2-1, is DTGVSQNPRHKITKRGQNVTFRCDPISEHNRLYWYRQTLGQGPEFLTYFQNEAQLEKSRLLSDRFSAERPKGSFSTLEIQRTEQGDSAMYLCASSFPTSGSGNEQFFGPGTRLTVL.

V and J are TRBV29-1 and TRBJ2-7; the D is unclear. The germline V gene has CDR1 SQVTM and CDR2 ANQGSEA. Deletions cut 6 bases from V and 4 bases from J, with 13 bases between. CDR3 size: 12 residues. CDR3: CSVPIGPYEQYF. In DNA form, the CDR3 reads TGCAGCGTCCCCATAGGACCATACGAGCAGTACTTC.

The V gene is TRBV9, the J gene TRBJ2-2; D is unclear. The CDR3 spans 13 residues. Trimming left V 7 bases short and J 0 bases short, with 7 bases between. Per germline, CDR1 SGDLS and CDR2 YYNGEE. The CDR3, as DNA: TGTGCCAGCGTCGACGCGAACACCGGGGAGCTGTTTTTT. It specifies CASVDANTGELFF.

The V gene is TRBV2, the J gene TRBJ2-2; D remains unclear. The CDR3 runs 13 residues. Trimming left V 5 bases short and J 4 bases short, with 8 bases between. Germline CDR1 reads SNHLY; CDR2 reads FYNNEI. CDR3 bases: TGTGCCAGCAGTCCGGCGATCACCGGGGAGCTGTTTTTT. Protein product: CASSPAITGELFF.

The genes are TRBV4-3 and TRBJ1-3, with no clear D. Per the germline V gene, CDR1 is LGHNA and CDR2 is YSLEER. V was cut by 0 bases and J by 4 bases, with 10 bases left in between. There are 15 residues in the CDR3. The CDR3: CASSQDMGGGNTIYF. For the CDR3, the DNA is TGCGCCAGCAGCCAAGATATGGGAGGGGGAAACACCATATATTTT.

This rearrangement joins TRBV14 to TRBJ1-1, with 10 bases lining up with TRBD1. The V gene's germline CDR1 is SGHDN and CDR2 FVKESK. This CDR3 is 15 amino acids long. V gave up 1 base and J gave up 3 bases; unmatched junction bases: 2. The CDR3: CASSQGGQGYTEAFF. The CDR3 DNA sequence: TGTGCCAGCAGCCAAGGGGGACAGGGGTACACTGAAGCTTTCTTT.

This clone was seen just once. This chain uses TRBV7-9 with TRBJ2-5; D is unresolved. V was shortened by 5 bases and J by 0 bases, with 16 bases between the two germline ends. The CDR3 runs 16 residues. Germline loops: CDR1 SEHNR, CDR2 FQNEAQ (reference sequence). The CDR3 DNA reads TGTGCCAGCAGCCCCCCGCTCACCTACAACCAAGAGACCCAGTACTTC. Protein product: CASSPPLTYNQETQYF.

Note on this clone: Other DNA variants within this sample encode the same CDR3. The CDR3 here is CASSIRPQHETQYF. The CDR3 nucleotides read TGTGCCAGCAGCATCCGCCCCCAACACGAGACCCAGTACTTC. The V and J genes are TRBV7-9 and TRBJ2-5; D is undetermined. The CDR3 sequence is 14 residues long. CDR1 SEHNR and CDR2 FQNEAQ come from the germline V gene (reference sequence). Trimming removed 5 bases at V and 5 bases at J, with 15 bases between.

The chain carries TRBV7-9 and TRBJ2-7; possibly TRBD1 for D (5 bases). In germline, CDR1 is SEHNR, CDR2 FQNEAQ (reference sequence). This CDR3 comprises 12 residues. Trimming cost V 4 bases and J 4 bases, with 8 bases left between them. CDR3 loop: CASSSRGYEQYF. For the CDR3, the DNA is TGTGCCAGCAGCTCTAGGGGTTACGAGCAGTACTTC. Complete variable domain (other parts from reference TRBV7-9 and TRBJ2-7): DTGVSQNPRHKITKRGQNVTFRCDPISEHNRLYWYRQTLGQGPEFLTYFQNEAQLEKSRLLSDRFSAERPKGSFSTLEIQRTEQGDSAMYLCASSSRGYEQYFGPGTRLTVT.

CDR3 residues: CSARESREQFF. CDR3 nucleotides: TGCAGTGCTAGAGAATCACGGGAGCAGTTCTTC. The chain recombines TRBV20-1 with TRBJ2-1; D not certain. V was cut by 0 bases and J by 10 bases, with 7 bases left in between. The CDR3 covers 11 residues. Germline V gene lookup returns CDR1 DFQATT and CDR2 SNEGSKA (reference sequence).

The sample holds one count of this clone. The V call is TRBV21-1, the J call TRBJ2-3. TRBV21-1 is a pseudogene. This CDR3 has 18 residues. The CDR3 here is CASSKGPSISNHTDTQYF. CDR3 bases: TGTGCCAGCAGCAAAGGACCCAGTATCTCAAACCACACAGATACGCAGTATTTT.

This rearrangement joins TRBV6-5 to TRBJ2-7, with D maybe TRBD1 (5 bases). The CDR3 has 14 amino acids. Trimming removed 2 bases at V and 2 bases at J, with 10 bases between. Germline-derived CDR1 and CDR2 are MNHEY and SVGAGI. The CDR3 here is CASSYGRGPYEQYF. DNA for the CDR3: TGTGCCAGCAGTTACGGTAGGGGCCCCTACGAGCAGTACTTC.

The chain carries TRBV4-1 and TRBJ2-7; 7 nucleotides line up with TRBD2. Germline V gene data show CDR1 as MGHRA and CDR2 as YSYEKL. The CDR3 sequence is 14 residues long. The junction had 7 bases not matched to a gene; V was cut back by 4 bases and J by 4 bases. The CDR3 spells CASSPLMGGYEQYF. CDR3 sequence (DNA): TGCGCCAGCAGCCCCCTTATGGGGGGGTACGAGCAGTACTTC.

This clone was seen repeatedly, ten times or more. CDR3: CASSLDSGRSEQYF. The CDR3 coding sequence is TGTGCCAGTAGTCTTGATAGCGGGAGGAGCGAGCAGTACTTC. V gene TRBV19 combines with J gene TRBJ2-7; 10 bases are shared with TRBD2. The germline V gene encodes CDR1 LNHDA and CDR2 SQIVND (reference sequence). This CDR3 region has 14 residues. V shed 5 bases, J shed 6 bases, and the junction held 7 bases outside the gene matches.